The 23 T cell receptor beta chains listed next were all sequenced from one sample in a study of T cell responses to AZD1222 COVID-19 vaccine. Data came from immunoSEQ multiplex PCR; TCRdb stores just in-frame clones and leaves some out. This sample carries around 140,000 clones, around 90% of them seen once, and the ten largest clones take about 4.8%. The source was peripheral blood, collected on day 0 of AZD1222 vaccination. These receptors were taken from an adult in good health.

The chain carries TRBV29-1 and TRBJ2-4, with 9 bases lining up with TRBD2. From germline, CDR1 is SQVTM and CDR2 ANQGSEA. J was trimmed by 4 bases and V by 5 bases; bases with no gene match: 3. The CDR3 has 13 residues. The CDR3 nucleotides are TGCAGCGTTACCAGCGGGGGGAAAAACATTCAGTACTTC. This codes for CSVTSGGKNIQYF.

The J gene is TRBJ1-1, the V gene TRBV9; D possibly corresponds to TRBD1 (6 bases). The germline gives CDR1 SGDLS, CDR2 YYNGEE. CDR3 size: 12 residues. Trimming cost V 4 bases and J 10 bases, with 14 bases left between them. The CDR3 DNA sequence: TGTGCCAGCAGCCCCAGGGGTGGAGTAGCTTTCTTT. This translates into CASSPRGGVAFF. Full variable domain (remainder filled in from reference TRBV9 and TRBJ1-1): DSGVTQTPKHLITATGQRVTLRCSPRSGDLSVYWYQQSLDQGLQFLIQYYNGEERAKGNILERFSAQQFPDLHSELNLSSLELGDSALYFCASSPRGGVAFFGQGTRLTVV.

J is TRBJ2-2 and V is TRBV4-1, with D possibly being TRBD1 or TRBD2 (5 bases each). CDR1 MGHRA and CDR2 YSYEKL come from the germline V gene. V was trimmed by 3 bases and J by 3 bases, leaving 8 bases between them. The CDR3 is 14 residues long. As DNA, the CDR3 is TGCGCCAGCAGCCAGGGGGTGTACACCGGGGAGCTGTTTTTT. This codes for CASSQGVYTGELFF.

This chain uses TRBV5-1 with TRBJ1-2; the D is unclear. From germline, CDR1 is SGHRS and CDR2 YFSETQ. Trimming removed 2 bases at V and 8 bases at J, with 16 bases between. CDR3 size: 14 residues. The CDR3 DNA reads as TGCGCCAGCAGCTTCGAACAGTTGACGGGCGGCTACACCTTC. Translated, it gives CASSFEQLTGGYTF.

The chain couples TRBV7-2 to TRBJ1-1; D gene uncertain. The germline V gene encodes CDR1 SGHTA and CDR2 FQGNSA. This CDR3 spans 14 amino acids. V was clipped by 4 bases and J by 1 base, with 10 bases between them. CDR3 amino acids: CASSSRTPNTEAFF. In DNA, the CDR3 is TGTGCCAGCAGCTCCCGGACCCCGAACACTGAAGCTTTCTTT.

This clone occurred a few times. The chain has TRBV28 and TRBJ2-2; D gene uncertain. The CDR3 is 15 residues long. Germline values: CDR1 MDHEN, CDR2 SYDVKM. V lost 6 bases and J lost 1, with 12 bases in between. The CDR3 nucleotides are TGTGCCAGCAGCAACGGTGAGGAGAACACCGGGGAGCTGTTTTTT. Translation: CASSNGEENTGELFF.

V usage is TRBV29-1 and J usage is TRBJ2-5; D is ambiguous. The CDR3 sequence is 13 residues long. The germline V gene has CDR1 SQVTM and CDR2 ANQGSEA. Trimming left V 2 bases short and J 4 bases short, with 11 bases between. The CDR3 loop reads CSVELPGVETQYF. As DNA, the CDR3 is TGCAGCGTTGAACTTCCTGGGGTAGAGACCCAGTACTTC.

This clone was found a few times. The rearrangement joins TRBV18 to TRBJ1-2; 7 nucleotides line up with TRBD1. In germline, CDR1 is KGHSH, CDR2 LQKENI. With V trimmed by 3 bases and J by 2 bases, 0 bases remained unmatched. The CDR3 has 13 residues. The DNA for the CDR3 is TGTGCCAGCTCACCGGGACAGAACTATGGCTACACCTTC. Protein product: CASSPGQNYGYTF.

This chain joins TRBV7-2 and TRBJ2-1; 8 bases map to TRBD2. V dropped 2 bases and J dropped 4; count of bases not matched to a gene: 4. The germline V gene has CDR1 SGHTA and CDR2 FQGNSA. This CDR3 has 15 amino acids. Written as DNA, the CDR3 is TGTGCCAGCAGCTTAACTAGCGGAAGGTACAATGAGCAGTTCTTC. This translates into CASSLTSGRYNEQFF.

The chain recombines TRBV11-3 with TRBJ2-1; TRBD2 matches at 9 bases. With V trimmed by 2 bases and J by 7 bases, 12 bases remained unmatched. Germline CDR1 SGHNT, CDR2 YENEEA. The CDR3 has 17 amino acids. CDR3 nucleotides: TGTGCCAGCAGCTTAAGAGGTGATAGCGGGAGACAAAATGAGCAGTTCTTC. Translation gives CASSLRGDSGRQNEQFF. Full variable domain (rest looked up from reference TRBV11-3 and TRBJ2-1): EAGVVQSPRYKIIEKKQPVAFWCNPISGHNTLYWYLQNLGQGPELLIRYENEEAVDDSQLPKDRFSAERLKGVDSTLKIQPAELGDSAVYLCASSLRGDSGRQNEQFFGPGTRLTVL.

This clone appeared a single time. In DNA, the CDR3 is TGTGCCAGCAGTAGGGACAGAAACTCCTACGAGCAGTACTTC. As protein: CASSRDRNSYEQYF. The chain couples TRBV6-5 to TRBJ2-7, with 7 bases identical to TRBD1. V dropped 5 bases and J dropped 0; count of bases not matched to a gene: 4. Germline assignment: CDR1 MNHEY and CDR2 SVGAGI. CDR3 length: 14 residues.

This clone has only a few counts. Sequence at one end of the junction differs from germline and may be a read error. The V and J genes are TRBV20-1 and TRBJ2-7, with 10 bases fitting TRBD1. This CDR3 has 13 amino acids. Germline V gives CDR1 DFQATT, CDR2 SNEGSKA (reference sequence). CDR3 bases: TGCAGTACTAGTCAGGGACAGGGGTACGAGCAGTACTTC. It is translated as CSTSQGQGYEQYF.

This clone was counted once. The CDR3 DNA sequence: TGTGCCAGCAGCCAAACTAACCGGGACAGCTATGGCTACACCTTC. The encoded protein is CASSQTNRDSYGYTF. The genes are TRBV3-1 (or the pseudogene TRBV3-2) and TRBJ1-2; TRBD1 aligns across 7 bases. The CDR3 consists of 15 residues. V dropped 2 bases and J dropped 4; count of bases not matched to a gene: 7. Looked up from germline, CDR1 is LGHDT and CDR2 is YNNKEL (reference sequence).

This chain connects TRBV3-1 (or the pseudogene TRBV3-2) to TRBJ1-2, with D hard to call. Looked up from germline, CDR1 is LGHDT and CDR2 is YNNKEL (reference sequence). The V gene lost 1 base and the J gene lost 3 bases, with 12 bases spanning the gap. The CDR3 loop spans 15 amino acids. Here the CDR3 DNA reads TGTGCCAGCAGCCAAGGTGGAGGGAGTCACTATGGCTACACCTTC. Amino acids: CASSQGGGSHYGYTF.

The gene calls are TRBV7-2 and TRBJ1-4; a weak D match, TRBD1 (6 bases). Germline V gene lookup returns CDR1 SGHTA and CDR2 FQGNSA. Trimming pared 1 base from V and 7 bases from J, leaving 7 bases between. This CDR3 spans 13 amino acids. CDR3 loop: CASSLEQGEKLFF. CDR3 in DNA: TGTGCCAGCAGCTTAGAACAGGGTGAAAAACTGTTTTTT.

V and J are TRBV4-1 and TRBJ1-6; D ambiguous. CDR1 MGHRA and CDR2 YSYEKL come from the germline V gene. This CDR3 has 19 residues. Trimming stripped 0 bases from V and 7 bases from J, with 22 bases between. The CDR3: CASSQDPGTSGGRNSPLHF. The CDR3 DNA sequence: TGCGCCAGCAGCCAAGATCCCGGTACTTCCGGCGGTAGGAATTCACCCCTCCACTTT.

The J gene is TRBJ2-7, the V gene TRBV5-1; D call uncertain. The germline V gene has CDR1 SGHRS and CDR2 YFSETQ. Trimming removed 0 bases at V and 4 bases at J, with 5 bases between. The CDR3 consists of 12 residues. CDR3 sequence reads: CASSLADYEQYF. CDR3 sequence (DNA): TGCGCCAGCAGCTTGGCGGATTACGAGCAGTACTTC.

The chain uses TRBV6-6 and TRBJ2-4, with D possibly called TRBD1 or TRBD2 (5 bases each). Germline V lookup: CDR1 MNHNY, CDR2 SVGAGI (reference sequence). The CDR3 consists of 15 residues. Trimming removed 0 bases from V and 7 bases from J, with 13 bases in between. DNA for the CDR3: TGTGCCAGCAGTTACTCGGCCGGGGCAAGTAACATTCAGTACTTC. It encodes CASSYSAGASNIQYF.

CDR3 residues: CATSSPPRGYTF. In DNA, the CDR3 is TGTGCCACCAGCAGTCCTCCCCGAGGCTACACCTTC. The gene calls are TRBV15 and TRBJ1-2, with D unclear. The CDR3 extends over 12 amino acids. The germline V and J ends were trimmed by 3 bases and 8 bases, with 10 bases remaining between them. Germline V gene lookup returns CDR1 LNHNV and CDR2 YYDKDF (reference sequence).

This clone was seen only once. This rearrangement joins TRBV19 to TRBJ2-5; TRBD1 or TRBD2 may be the D gene (5 bases each). V gave up 3 bases and J gave up 5 bases, with 16 bases separating them. Germline CDR1 is LNHDA and CDR2 is SQIVND (reference sequence). The CDR3 sequence is 15 residues long. The CDR3 DNA reads as TGTGCCAGTAGTATCCTAGCCAGGGAGAGGGAGACCCAGTACTTC. This sequence encodes CASSILARERETQYF. The whole variable domain, filled in from reference TRBV19 and TRBJ2-5, reads DGGITQSPKYLFRKEGQNVTLSCEQNLNHDAMYWYRQDPGQGLRLIYYSQIVNDFQKGDIAEGYSVSREKKESFPLTVTSAQKNPTAFYLCASSILARERETQYFGPGTRLLVL.

The V gene is TRBV19, the J gene TRBJ2-3; 7 bases match TRBD1. Germline CDR1 and CDR2: LNHDA and SQIVND (reference sequence). The CDR3 is 13 residues long. V trimming: 5 bases; J trimming: 4 bases; junction bases outside the gene matches: 3. CDR3 residues: CASSEGGADTQYF. Here the CDR3 DNA reads TGTGCCAGTAGTGAAGGGGGCGCAGATACGCAGTATTTT.

This sequence joins TRBV28 and TRBJ1-1; TRBD1 agrees at 9 bases. The V gene's germline CDR1 is MDHEN and CDR2 SYDVKM. Trimming cost V 6 bases and J 8 bases; bases outside gene matches: 7. The CDR3 contains 13 residues. CDR3: CASRTPGTGEAFF. The CDR3 DNA is TGTGCCAGCAGGACCCCCGGGACAGGGGAAGCTTTCTTT.

The chain links TRBV18 to TRBJ1-2; D is ambiguous. Germline loops: CDR1 KGHSH, CDR2 LQKENI. CDR3 length: 13 residues. Deletions cut 4 bases from V and 5 bases from J, with 11 bases between. The CDR3 spells CASSLTDFYGYTF. Here the CDR3 DNA reads TGTGCCAGCTCACTGACGGATTTTTATGGCTACACCTTC.